A selection of T cell receptor beta chains follows, all from one sample in a study of blood T cells in healthy people across ages. TCRdb re-analysed the 5' RACE reads in MiXCR, keeping a single row per CDR3 protein. The data show about 1.1 million distinct CDR3 sequences, with 35% to 40% seen just once and roughly 14% held by the top ten. Sequenced material: blood. The receptors were sampled from a man in his late teens or twenties in good health. Both conserved end residues are part of each CDR3. The order of the fields is clone size, V gene, J gene, D gene, CDR3 protein, CDR3 DNA. A D gene is named only where the DNA matches it firmly. Rows may omit the clone size; those that give it use once, few, many or a size class.

-,TRBV7-9,TRBJ1-2,-,CASSFSSGGRYGYTF,TGTGCCAGCAGCTTTAGCTCTGGTGGGAGATATGGCTACACCTTC
-,TRBV6-2/TRBV6-3,TRBJ2-1,TRBD2,CAIRTRGASYNEQFF,TGTGCCATACGGACGCGGGGGGCCTCCTACAATGAGCAGTTCTTC
-,TRBV7-8,TRBJ2-1,-,CASSLDPNGNEQFF,TGTGCCAGCAGCTTAGATCCGAATGGCAATGAGCAGTTCTTC
-,TRBV20-1,TRBJ1-5,-,CSARGTGRNNQPQHF,TGCAGTGCTAGAGGAACCGGGCGGAACAATCAGCCCCAGCATTTT
-,TRBV3-1,TRBJ2-2,-,CASSQDRGVVPGELFF,TGTGCCAGCAGCCAAGATCGAGGAGTGGTCCCCGGGGAGCTGTTTTTT
-,TRBV2,TRBJ1-1,TRBD1,CASNRDRGRNEAFF,TGTGCCAGCAACAGGGACAGGGGGCGGAATGAAGCTTTCTTT
-,TRBV25-1,TRBJ2-7,TRBD1,CASGAQGAAYNEQYF,TGTGCCAGCGGAGCCCAGGGGGCGGCCTACAATGAGCAGTACTTC
-,TRBV9,TRBJ2-7,-,CASSARTEDEQYF,TGTGCCAGCAGCGCCAGGACAGAAGACGAGCAGTACTTC
-,TRBV7-9,TRBJ2-1,TRBD2,CASSLGFWYQRGGNEQFF,TGTGCCAGCAGCTTAGGGTTTTGGTACCAGCGGGGGGGCAATGAGCAGTTCTTC
-,TRBV4-1,TRBJ1-4,TRBD1,CASSYPTGKGEKLFF,TGCGCCAGCAGTTATCCGACAGGGAAAGGTGAAAAACTGTTTTTT
-,TRBV20-1,TRBJ1-1,-,CSAERAAEAFF,TGCAGTGCCGAGAGGGCCGCTGAAGCTTTCTTT
few,TRBV7-9,TRBJ2-7,-,CASSLDGGDYEQYF,TGTGCCAGCAGCTTAGACGGTGGGGACTACGAGCAGTACTTC
-,TRBV5-5,TRBJ2-1,-,CASSLGGELSYNEQFF,TGTGCCAGCAGCTTGGGTGGGGAACTTTCCTACAATGAGCAGTTCTTC
few,TRBV4-2,TRBJ2-3,TRBD2,CASSPRGGGADTQYF,TGTGCCAGCAGCCCCCGGGGCGGGGGGGCAGATACGCAGTATTTT
-,TRBV10-3,TRBJ1-5,-,CAISDDSREGQHF,TGTGCCATCAGTGACGACTCAAGGGAAGGTCAGCATTTT